This T cell receptor beta chain was identified during a study of T cells in Graves' hyperthyroidism and ophthalmopathy. Uncontrolled infection, other autoimmune disease, pregnancy and lactation each barred patients from inclusion. Clinical symptoms, serum thyroxine and TRAb, thyroid ultrasound and orbital computed tomography together formed the diagnostic basis. In this sample, this clonotype turned up many times. Antigen: not known. This CDR3 comprises 17 residues. The ends lost 6 bases at V and 1 base at J; junction bases unmatched: 6. Germline V gene sequence: CDR1 SNHLY, CDR2 FYNNEI. Amplification of TCR beta CDR3 regions was performed using RNA transcripts as template. RT-PCR in the first round (using the HTBI primer set) targeted the TCR CDR3. TCRdb independently ran MiXCR on the multiplex PCR reads; one entry per CDR3 protein. The table lists under 250,000 distinct CDR3 sequences, almost 25% of them singletons.

Study conclusions and caveats: Model output signaled ophthalmopathy a median around 6.9 months ahead of onset. Using 13 V-J features, a model discriminated ophthalmopathy from stable hyperthyroidism.

This clonotype was obtained from a woman in her forties with Graves' ophthalmopathy. The chain uses TRBV2 and TRBJ1-6; 10 nucleotides line up with TRBD1. The specimen sequenced was blood. CDR3 residues: CASSARDRGSYNSPLHF. CDR3 nucleotides: TGTGCCAGCAGCGCCCGGGACAGGGGTTCCTATAATTCACCCCTCCACTTT.